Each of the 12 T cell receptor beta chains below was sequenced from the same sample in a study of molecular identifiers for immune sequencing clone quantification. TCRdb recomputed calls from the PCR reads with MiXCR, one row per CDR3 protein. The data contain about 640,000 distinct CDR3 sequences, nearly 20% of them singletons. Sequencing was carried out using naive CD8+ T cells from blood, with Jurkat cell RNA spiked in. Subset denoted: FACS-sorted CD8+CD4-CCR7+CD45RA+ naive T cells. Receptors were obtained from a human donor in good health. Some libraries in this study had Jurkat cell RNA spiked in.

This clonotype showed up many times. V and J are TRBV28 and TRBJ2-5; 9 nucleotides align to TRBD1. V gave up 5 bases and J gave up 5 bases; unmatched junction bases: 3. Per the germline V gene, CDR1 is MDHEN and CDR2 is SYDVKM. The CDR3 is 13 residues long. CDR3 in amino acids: CASSPTGGETQYF. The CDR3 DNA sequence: TGTGCCAGCAGTCCGACAGGGGGGGAGACCCAGTACTTC. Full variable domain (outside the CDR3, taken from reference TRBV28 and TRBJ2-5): DVKVTQSSRYLVKRTGEKVFLECVQDMDHENMFWYRQDPGLGLRLIYFSYDVKMKEKGDIPEGYSVSREKKERFSLILESASTNQTSMYLCASSPTGGETQYFGPGTRLLVL.

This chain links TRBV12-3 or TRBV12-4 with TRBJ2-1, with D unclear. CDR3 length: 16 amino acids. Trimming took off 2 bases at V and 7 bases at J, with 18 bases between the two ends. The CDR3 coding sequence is TGTGCCAGCAGTTTATCGAGTCGGTCAGGTGGGAATGAGCAGTTCTTC. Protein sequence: CASSLSSRSGGNEQFF.

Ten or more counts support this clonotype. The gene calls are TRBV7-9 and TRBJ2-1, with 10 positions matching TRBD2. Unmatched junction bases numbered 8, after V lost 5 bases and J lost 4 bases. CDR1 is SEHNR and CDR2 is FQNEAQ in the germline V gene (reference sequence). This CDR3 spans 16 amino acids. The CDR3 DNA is TGTGCCAGCAGCGCCAAGCCTAGCGGGGGTTACAATGAGCAGTTCTTC. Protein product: CASSAKPSGGYNEQFF.

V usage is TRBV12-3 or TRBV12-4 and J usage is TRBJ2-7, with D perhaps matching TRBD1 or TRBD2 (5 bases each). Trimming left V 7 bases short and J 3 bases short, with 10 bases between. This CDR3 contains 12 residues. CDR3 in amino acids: CASIGDGYEQYF. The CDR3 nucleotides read TGTGCCAGCATCGGGGACGGCTACGAGCAGTACTTC.

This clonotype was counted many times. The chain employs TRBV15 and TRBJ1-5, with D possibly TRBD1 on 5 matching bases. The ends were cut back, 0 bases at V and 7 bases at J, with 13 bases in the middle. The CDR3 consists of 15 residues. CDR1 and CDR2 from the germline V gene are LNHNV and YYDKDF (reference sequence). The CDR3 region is CATSRDGTGNQPQHF. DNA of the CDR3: TGTGCCACCAGCAGAGATGGAACAGGTAACCAGCCCCAGCATTTT.

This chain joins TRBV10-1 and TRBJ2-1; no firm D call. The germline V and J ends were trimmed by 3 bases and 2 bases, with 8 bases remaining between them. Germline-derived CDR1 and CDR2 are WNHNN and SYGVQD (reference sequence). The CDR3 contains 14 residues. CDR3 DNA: TGCGCCAGCAGTGATTCCAGCGCCTACAATGAGCAGTTCTTC. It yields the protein CASSDSSAYNEQFF.

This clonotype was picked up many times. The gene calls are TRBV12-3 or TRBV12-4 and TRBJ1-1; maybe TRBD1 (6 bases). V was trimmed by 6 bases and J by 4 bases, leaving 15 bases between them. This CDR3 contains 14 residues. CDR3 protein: CASSQGGESTEAFF. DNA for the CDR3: TGTGCCAGCAGCCAAGGGGGGGAGAGCACTGAAGCTTTCTTT.

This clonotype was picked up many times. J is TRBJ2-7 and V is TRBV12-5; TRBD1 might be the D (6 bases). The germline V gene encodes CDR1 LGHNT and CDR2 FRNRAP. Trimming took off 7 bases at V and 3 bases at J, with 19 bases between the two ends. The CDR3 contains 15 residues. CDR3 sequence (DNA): TGTGCTAGTGCCCAGGGACAAAATACCTTCTACGAGCAGTACTTC. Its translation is CASAQGQNTFYEQYF.

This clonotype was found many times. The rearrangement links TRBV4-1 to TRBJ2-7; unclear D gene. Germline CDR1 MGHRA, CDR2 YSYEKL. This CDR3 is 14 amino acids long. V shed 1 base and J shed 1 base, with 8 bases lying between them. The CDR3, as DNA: TGCGCCAGCAGCCAAGTAGAAGCGTCCTACGAGCAGTACTTC. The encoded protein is CASSQVEASYEQYF.

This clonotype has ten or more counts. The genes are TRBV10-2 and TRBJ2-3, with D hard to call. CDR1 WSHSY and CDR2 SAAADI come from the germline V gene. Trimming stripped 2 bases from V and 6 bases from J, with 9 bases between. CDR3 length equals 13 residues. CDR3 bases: TGCGCCAGCAGTGAGGGTCCCTGGGATACGCAGTATTTT. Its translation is CASSEGPWDTQYF.

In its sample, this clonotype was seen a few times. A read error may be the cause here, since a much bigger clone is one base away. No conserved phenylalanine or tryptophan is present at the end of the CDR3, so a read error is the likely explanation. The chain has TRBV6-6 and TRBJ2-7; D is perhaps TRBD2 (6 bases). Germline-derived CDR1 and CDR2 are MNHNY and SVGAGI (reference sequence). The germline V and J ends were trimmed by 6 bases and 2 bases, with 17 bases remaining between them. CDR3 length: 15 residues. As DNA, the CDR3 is TGTGCCAGCAGCCTAGACGGGAGAACCCCCTACGAGCAGTACCTC. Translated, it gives CASSLDGRTPYEQYL.

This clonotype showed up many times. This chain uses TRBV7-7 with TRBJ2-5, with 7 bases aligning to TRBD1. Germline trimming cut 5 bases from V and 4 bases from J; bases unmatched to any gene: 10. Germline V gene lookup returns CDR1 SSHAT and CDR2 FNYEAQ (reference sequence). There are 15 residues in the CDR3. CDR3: CASSPRTGSGETQYF. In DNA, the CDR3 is TGTGCCAGCAGCCCAAGGACAGGATCCGGAGAGACCCAGTACTTC.